This record looks at one T cell receptor (beta chain) sequence and its context. The specificity of this receptor is unknown. The sample holds no much larger clone one base away, and base qualities are not on file. The sample is drawn from a study of blood T cell repertoires in COVID-19 (dated by TCRdb to 2020 to 2022). Regarding the complete study: Samples from collaborators originated in the United States, Italy and Spain and spanned both the acute and convalescent phases of COVID-19. The material from the prospective study consisted of cDNA or gDNA derived from T cells, B-cell-depleted T cells, or PBMCs. The dataset comprised deeply sampled blood TCRbeta repertoires from subjects exposed to, actively infected with, or recovered from COVID-19. The repertoires were released in a freely available public database meant as a resource for research on the immune response to SARS-CoV-2. Samples were obtained from the ongoing ImmuneRACE study (first 160 participants) and from 1,254 subjects provided by 6 global collaborators. The sample metadata nearly always contained a de-identified subject ID, COVID-19 status, age in years and sex. Where available, HLA class I and class II types were obtained from metadata supplied by the sample provider rather than from assay-based typing.

Per the germline V gene, SGHRS is the CDR1 and YFSETQ is the CDR2. Counted from cysteine to phenylalanine, this CDR3 has 15 amino acids. This entry keeps only the CDR3 DNA: 45 bases, framed from base 1. Unmatched junction bases come to 6, with V trimmed by 1 base and J by 3 bases. TCRbeta CDR3 regions were amplified from genomic DNA using the immunoSEQ Assay, a bias-controlled multiplex PCR. As for the authors' bioinformatics: The number of nucleated cells in each sample was estimated from the amplification of reference gene primers within the assay. To quantify the absolute abundance of each unique TCRbeta CDR3 rearrangement, sequence reads were collapsed and filtered. For each sample, productive Simpson clonality was calculated as the square root of Simpson's diversity index across productive rearrangements. The table was pulled from immuneACCESS by TCRdb, which kept in-frame rearrangements only. Such tables lose some clones; where checked, under half of the loss comes from unresolved V genes, and the rest has no known cause. For V, J and clone size, that table is used; D and trimming come from the DNA. This sample is represented by some 250,000 clones; 70% to 90% of them were singletons. The top ten constitute about 2.9% of the sample.

A second Seattle source provided samples from volunteer blood donors who had recovered from COVID-19. Whole blood was collected in K2EDTA tubes by collaborating institutions according to the institutions' own protocols. For TCRbeta analysis, collaborator samples were shipped as frozen whole blood, as isolated PBMCs, or as DNA extracted from either sample type. Points the paper makes about the study in general: How much clinical and demographic metadata was included differed by source and by participant, and the metadata was provided uncurated.

The source material was peripheral blood. This TCR was recovered from a woman aged 25-40 years who had recovered from COVID-19. The sequence is built from TRBV5-1 and TRBJ1-1; TRBD1 aligns with 7 central bases. Read as DNA, the sequence is TGCGCCAGCAGCTTGCGACAGGGAAAGGACACTGAAGCTTTCTTT. Translated, this gives CASSLRQGKDTEAFF.